This T cell receptor (beta chain) stems from a study of cytomegalovirus exposure and HLA in healthy donors. Study details: A later analysis reported the same platform for the 120 or so validation repertoires and the 650 to 750 first-cohort repertoires.

The CDR3 runs 14 residues. Germline trimming cut 6 bases from V and 0 bases from J; bases unmatched to any gene: 4. Germline assignment: CDR1 KGHSH and CDR2 LQKENI. A note on this clone: What it binds is unknown.

Among the 110 or so subjects of the validation cohort, separate from the roughly 700-subject first cohort, were the donors. General study points: The authors listed about 170 TCR beta chains as cytomegalovirus-associated. Specificity of a few CMV-associated chains for CMV antigens was verified in vitro.

Assay: immunoSEQ multiplex PCR; the TCRdb copy retains only in-frame clones and omits some. The sample has over 150,000 clones; 80% to 90% are singletons. The chain combines TRBV18 with TRBJ2-7; 8 bases match TRBD1. Material for sequencing was PBMCs. The source of this sequence is a woman aged 25 to 39 in good health and CMV-seronegative. The CDR3 bases are TGTGCCAGCTCTCGACAGGGGCCCTCCTACGAGCAGTACTTC. This encodes CASSRQGPSYEQYF.